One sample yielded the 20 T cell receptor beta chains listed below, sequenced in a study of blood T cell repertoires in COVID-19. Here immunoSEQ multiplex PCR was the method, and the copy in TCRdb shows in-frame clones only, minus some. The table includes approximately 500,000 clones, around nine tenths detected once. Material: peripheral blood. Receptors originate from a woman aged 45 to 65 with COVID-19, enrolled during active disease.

DNA of the CDR3: TGTGCCAGCAGTACAACAGGGGGCCGGGAAAAAAACATTCAGTACTTC. It yields the protein CASSTTGGREKNIQYF. The J gene is TRBJ2-4, the V gene TRBV28; 9 bases align to TRBD1. The V segment lost 5 bases and the J segment 4 bases; nucleotides outside the gene matches: 9. The CDR3 is made up of 16 amino acids. Germline V gene data show CDR1 as MDHEN and CDR2 as SYDVKM.

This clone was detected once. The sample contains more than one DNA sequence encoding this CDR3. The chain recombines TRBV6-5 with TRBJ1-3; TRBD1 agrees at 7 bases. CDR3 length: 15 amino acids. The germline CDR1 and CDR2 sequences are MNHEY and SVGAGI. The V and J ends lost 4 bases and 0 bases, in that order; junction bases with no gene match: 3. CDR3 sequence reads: CASSLGGFSGNTIYF. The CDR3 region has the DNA TGTGCCAGCAGTTTAGGGGGCTTCTCTGGAAACACCATATATTTT.

The CDR3 DNA reads TGCGCCAGCAGCCTGCGCTACAGGGGGGGTACCTATGGCTACACCTTC. Protein sequence: CASSLRYRGGTYGYTF. This chain uses TRBV5-1 with TRBJ1-2; TRBD1 aligns across 8 bases. Germline V lookup: CDR1 SGHRS, CDR2 YFSETQ. The CDR3 totals 16 residues. Trimming took 4 bases from V and 4 from J; bases not matched to a gene: 12.

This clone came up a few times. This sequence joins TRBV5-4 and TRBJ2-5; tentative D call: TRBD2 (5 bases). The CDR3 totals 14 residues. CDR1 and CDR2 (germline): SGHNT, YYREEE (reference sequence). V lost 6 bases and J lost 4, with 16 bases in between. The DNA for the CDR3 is TGTGCCAGCACCCGAGAAACCGAGGGAGAGACCCAGTACTTC. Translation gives CASTRETEGETQYF.

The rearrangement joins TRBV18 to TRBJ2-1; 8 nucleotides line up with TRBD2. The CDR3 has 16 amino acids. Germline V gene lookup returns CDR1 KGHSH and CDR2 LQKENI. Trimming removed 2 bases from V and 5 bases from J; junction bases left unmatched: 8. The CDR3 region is CASSPGSGGANNEQFF. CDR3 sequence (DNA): TGTGCCAGCTCACCAGGGTCCGGGGGGGCGAACAATGAGCAGTTCTTC.

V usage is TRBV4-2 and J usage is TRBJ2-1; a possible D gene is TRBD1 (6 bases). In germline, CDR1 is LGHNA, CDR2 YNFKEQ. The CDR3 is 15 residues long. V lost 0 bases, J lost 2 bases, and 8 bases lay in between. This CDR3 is CASSQEGHTYNEQFF. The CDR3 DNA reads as TGTGCCAGCAGCCAAGAGGGACATACCTACAATGAGCAGTTCTTC.

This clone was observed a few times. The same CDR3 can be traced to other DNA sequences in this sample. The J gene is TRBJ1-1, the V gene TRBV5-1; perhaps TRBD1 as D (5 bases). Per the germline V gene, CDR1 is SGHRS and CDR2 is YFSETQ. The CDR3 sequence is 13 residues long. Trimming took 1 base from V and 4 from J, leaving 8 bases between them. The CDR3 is CASSLRGGTEAFF. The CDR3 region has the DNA TGCGCCAGCAGCTTGAGGGGCGGCACTGAAGCTTTCTTT. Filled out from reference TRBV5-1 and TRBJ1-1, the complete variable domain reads KAGVTQTPRYLIKTRGQQVTLSCSPISGHRSVSWYQQTPGQGLQFLFEYFSETQRNKGNFPGRFSGRQFSNSRSEMNVSTLELGDSALYLCASSLRGGTEAFFGQGTRLTVV.

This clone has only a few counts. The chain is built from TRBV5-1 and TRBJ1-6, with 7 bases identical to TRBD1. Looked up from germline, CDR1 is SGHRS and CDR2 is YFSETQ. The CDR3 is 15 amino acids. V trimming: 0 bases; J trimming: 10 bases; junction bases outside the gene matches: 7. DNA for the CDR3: TGCGCCAGCAGCTTGGAGGGGACAGTAGGATCACCCCTCCACTTT. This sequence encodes CASSLEGTVGSPLHF. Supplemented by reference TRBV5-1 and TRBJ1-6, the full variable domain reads KAGVTQTPRYLIKTRGQQVTLSCSPISGHRSVSWYQQTPGQGLQFLFEYFSETQRNKGNFPGRFSGRQFSNSRSEMNVSTLELGDSALYLCASSLEGTVGSPLHFGNGTRLTVT.

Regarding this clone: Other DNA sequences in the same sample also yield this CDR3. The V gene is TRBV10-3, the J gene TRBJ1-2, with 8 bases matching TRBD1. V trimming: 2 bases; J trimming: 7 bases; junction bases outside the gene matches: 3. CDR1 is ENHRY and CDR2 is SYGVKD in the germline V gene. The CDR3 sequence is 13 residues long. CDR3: CAISEGQGGGYTF. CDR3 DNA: TGTGCCATCAGTGAGGGACAGGGAGGTGGCTACACCTTC.

CDR3 nucleotide sequence: TGTGCCAGCAGCGGGGGAGGGAGGGCAGATACGCAGTATTTT. It yields the protein CASSGGGRADTQYF. The genes are TRBV9 and TRBJ2-3, with 7 nucleotides matching TRBD2. CDR1 is SGDLS, CDR2 YYNGEE, per germline. Trimming took 3 bases from V and 4 from J; bases not matched to a gene: 5. CDR3 length: 14 amino acids.

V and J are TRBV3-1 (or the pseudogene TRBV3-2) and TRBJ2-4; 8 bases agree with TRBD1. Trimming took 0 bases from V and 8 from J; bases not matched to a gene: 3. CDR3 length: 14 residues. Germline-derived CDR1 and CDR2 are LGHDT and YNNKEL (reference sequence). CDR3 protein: CASSQDRGRDIQYF. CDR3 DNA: TGTGCCAGCAGCCAAGACAGGGGGCGGGACATTCAGTACTTC.

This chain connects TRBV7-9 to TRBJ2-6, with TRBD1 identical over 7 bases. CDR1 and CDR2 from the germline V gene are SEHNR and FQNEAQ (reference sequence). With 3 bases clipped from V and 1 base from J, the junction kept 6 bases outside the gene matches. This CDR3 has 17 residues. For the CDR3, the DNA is TGTGCCAGCAGCTTGGGGGACAGCAATTCTGGGGCCAACGTCCTGACTTTC. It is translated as CASSLGDSNSGANVLTF.

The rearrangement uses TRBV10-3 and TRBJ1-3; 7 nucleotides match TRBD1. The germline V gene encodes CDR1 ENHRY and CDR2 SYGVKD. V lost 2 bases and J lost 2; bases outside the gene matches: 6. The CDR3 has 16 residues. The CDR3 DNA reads TGTGCCATCAGTGAGAGGGCTCAGGGGGCTGGAAACACCATATATTTT. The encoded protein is CAISERAQGAGNTIYF.

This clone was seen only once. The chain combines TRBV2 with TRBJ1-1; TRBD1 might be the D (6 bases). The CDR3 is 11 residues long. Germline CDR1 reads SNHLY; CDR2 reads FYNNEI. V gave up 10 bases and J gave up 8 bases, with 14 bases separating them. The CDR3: CATSPGTEAFF. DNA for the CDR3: TGTGCCACCTCGCCCGGGACAGAAGCTTTCTTT.

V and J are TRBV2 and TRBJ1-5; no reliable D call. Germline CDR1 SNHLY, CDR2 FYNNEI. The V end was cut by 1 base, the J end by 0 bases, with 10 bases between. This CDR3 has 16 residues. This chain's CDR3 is CASSEGVEYSNQPQHF. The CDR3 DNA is TGTGCCAGCAGTGAAGGAGTGGAGTATAGCAATCAGCCCCAGCATTTT. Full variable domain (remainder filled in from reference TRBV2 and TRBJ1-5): EPEVTQTPSHQVTQMGQEVILRCVPISNHLYFYWYRQILGQKVEFLVSFYNNEISEKSEIFDDQFSVERPDGSNFTLKIRSTKLEDSAMYFCASSEGVEYSNQPQHFGDGTRLSIL.

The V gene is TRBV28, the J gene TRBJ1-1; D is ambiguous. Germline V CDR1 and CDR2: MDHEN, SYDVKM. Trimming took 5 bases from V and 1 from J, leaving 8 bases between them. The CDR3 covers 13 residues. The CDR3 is CASSETGNTEAFF. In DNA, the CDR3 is TGTGCCAGCAGTGAGACGGGGAACACTGAAGCTTTCTTT.

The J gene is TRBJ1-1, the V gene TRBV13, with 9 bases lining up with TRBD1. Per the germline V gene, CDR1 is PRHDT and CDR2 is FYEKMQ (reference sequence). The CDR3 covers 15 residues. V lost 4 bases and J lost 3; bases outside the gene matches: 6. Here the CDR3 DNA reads TGTGCCAGCAGCTCGGGGACAGGGTGGGACACTGAAGCTTTCTTT. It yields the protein CASSSGTGWDTEAFF.

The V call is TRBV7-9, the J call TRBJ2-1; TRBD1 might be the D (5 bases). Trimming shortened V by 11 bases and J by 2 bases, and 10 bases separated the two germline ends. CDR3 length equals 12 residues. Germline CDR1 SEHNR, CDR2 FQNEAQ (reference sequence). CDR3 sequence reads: CAATGTYNEQFF. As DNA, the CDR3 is TGTGCCGCCACAGGCACCTACAATGAGCAGTTCTTC.

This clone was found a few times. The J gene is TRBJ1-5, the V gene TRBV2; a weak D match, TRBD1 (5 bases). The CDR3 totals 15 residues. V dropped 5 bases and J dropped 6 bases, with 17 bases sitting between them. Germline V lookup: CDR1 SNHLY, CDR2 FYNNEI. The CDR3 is CASSLRSHGGQPQHF. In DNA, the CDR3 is TGTGCCAGCAGTTTACGGAGCCACGGGGGTCAGCCCCAGCATTTT.

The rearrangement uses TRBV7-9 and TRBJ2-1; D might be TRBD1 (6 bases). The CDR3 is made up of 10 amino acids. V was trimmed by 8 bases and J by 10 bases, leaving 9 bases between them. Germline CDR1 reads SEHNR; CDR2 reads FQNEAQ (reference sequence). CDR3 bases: TGTGCCAGCTCCGGGACAGAGCAGTTCTTC. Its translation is CASSGTEQFF.